This TCR beta chain was documented in a study of blood T cell repertoires in COVID-19. At the level of the study: Material from acute and convalescent COVID-19 was sourced from the United States, Italy and Spain.

The germline gives CDR1 SGHDN, CDR2 FVKESK. The CDR3 consists of 15 residues. Germline trimming cut 5 bases from V and 2 bases from J; bases unmatched to any gene: 6. The Seattle patients joined while their infection was active and were tracked longitudinally afterward. This clone was recorded once. In the original workflow: Amplifying reference gene primers gave estimates of nucleated cell counts. Generated by immunoSEQ multiplex PCR, the TCRdb table keeps only in-frame clones and is missing some. Clone size and V and J calls were adopted from that table, with D and trimming inferred from the DNA. In the table there are about 310,000 clones, roughly 88% of which are singletons.

The sequence was obtained from a woman aged 25 to 39 with COVID-19, enrolled during active disease. This chain links TRBV14 with TRBJ2-1, with 7 bases matching TRBD2. Sequencing was done on a sample of peripheral blood. CDR3 residues: CASSNLAATYNEQFF. CDR3 nucleotide sequence: TGTGCCAGCAGCAACCTAGCGGCCACCTACAATGAGCAGTTCTTC.